The T cell receptor (beta chain) under discussion was sequenced for a study of T cells after yellow fever vaccination (dated by TCRdb to about 2019). For context, the study as a whole: Memory subsets (EM, EMRA, CM and Tscm) were sorted on a BD FACS Aria III using CD3, CD45RA, CCR7 and CD95 staining. Blood was drawn at multiple timepoints before and after primary and secondary immunization, with bulk PBMC replicates and cell subsets isolated. To track T-cell clones before and after primary and booster YFV17D yellow fever vaccination, bulk TCR alpha and beta repertoires were sequenced longitudinally. Sorting of memory subsets took place on days 0, 15 and 45 and at 18 months after primary vaccination, as well as on days 0, 15 and 45 after the 30-year booster. The SMART-Seq v4 Ultra Low Input RNA kit was used to prepare libraries from fractions with low cell numbers. Two healthy male donors, one aged 18 to 30 and one aged 30 to 40 years, were included in the cohort.

This clonotype was found many times. No base quality values were provided; no much bigger clone lies one nucleotide off. Overall study outcomes, separate from this receptor: Because the study included only a couple of donors, the extent to which the findings can be generalized is limited. A small share of clonotypes occurred in both CD4 and CD8 compartments, likely arising from convergent recombination. Because abundant contaminating clonotypes from the bulk population could be contained in FACS-sorted repertoires, computational filtering was required. In the sorted memory subsets on day 0, nearly all vaccine-responding clonotypes were below the level of detection. Most clones expanded after primary vaccination (roughly 96% of CD4 and over 80% of CD8) were re-detected after the booster, suggesting that broad memory maintenance occurred. Compared with the primary T-cell response, the secondary T-cell response was faster but weaker, reaching its peak on day 5 rather than on day 15.

Taken from the germline V gene (reference sequence), the CDR1 and CDR2 loops are DFQATT and SNEGSKA. The V end loses 5 bases and the J end loses 6 bases, and a stretch of 15 bases separates them. From the cysteine through the phenylalanine, the CDR3 covers 13 amino acids. The sequence is cut down to CDR3 DNA, 39 bases in frame from base 1. TCR cDNA was made using 5'RACE template switching, a step that added a universal primer site and unique molecular identifiers. Priming for cDNA synthesis came from both the TCR alpha and TCR beta constant segments. Library amplification used two PCR steps, and the second PCR step added sample barcodes and sequencing adapters. Sequencing of libraries was done on Illumina HiSeq 2500 (2x100 bp) or NovaSeq (2x150 bp). The study's processing was this. Demultiplexing of reads and collapsing into UMI consensus sequences were performed with MIGEC, and V(D)J alignment was carried out with MiXCR. Using edgeR on replicate PBMC samples, clonotypes were called vaccine-responding if FDR was below 0.01 and the log2 fold change was above 5 up to day 15. CD4 or CD8 identity was assigned to each bulk clonotype according to whether the clonotype was present at higher abundance in the sequenced CD4 repertoire or the sequenced CD8 repertoire. To estimate how each clone was distributed across memory phenotypes, clonotype frequencies in memory subsets were weighted by the numbers of FACS-sorted cells. TCRdb reanalyzed the raw reads on its own, using fastp at Q25 for trimming and MiXCR for clone calling, and kept in-frame beta chains. One record per CDR3 amino acid sequence lists the most common genes and DNA. In this record, the V and J calls reflect TCRdb's handling and not the investigators' own analysis. This sample comprises approximately 47,000 distinct CDR3 sequences, 5.5% to 8% of them detected only once. Jointly, the top ten make up less than 11% of the sample.

Per the publication, the treatment or condition label means: live attenuated yellow fever vaccine strain. PBMCs were isolated from peripheral blood using a standard Ficoll-Paque protocol. For sorted memory subsets, RNA extraction was done with the RNeasy Micro Kit. The sequence was collected from a man aged 25-45 years who received the YFV17D yellow fever vaccine. The chain is made from TRBV20-1 and TRBJ2-3; the D gene may be TRBD1 or TRBD2, since each aligns over 5 bases. The specimen was PBMCs, either bulk or a sorted T-cell subset (CD4+, CD8+, memory, or dextramer-sorted; not recorded which), collected 45 days after the yellow fever booster vaccination. The nucleotides are TGCAGTGCTGTTACGGGGCTAGTGGATACGCAGTATTTT. Its coded protein is CSAVTGLVDTQYF.